The T cell receptor (beta chain) described here comes from a study of cytomegalovirus exposure and HLA in healthy donors. 60 Vbeta and 13 Jbeta primers were used in PCR. Libraries were prepared by immunoSEQ multiplex PCR; TCRdb keeps only in-frame clonotypes and omits some of them. Of about 180,000 clones listed, under 85% are singletons. As to this clone: Its specificity is unknown.

General study findings and limits: Among the sequence variants, a highly shared cluster was likely an artifact of sequencing. Later work showed greater clonal expansion in HLA-associated TCR beta chains than in equally common others.

The V end was cut by 2 bases, the J end by 5 bases, with 13 bases between. The CDR3 covers 14 residues. CDR1 MNHEY and CDR2 SVGAGI come from the germline V gene. This sequence originates from a man aged 18 to 35 in good health and CMV-seronegative. This rearrangement joins TRBV6-5 to TRBJ2-7; D possibly corresponds to TRBD2 (6 bases). The sequenced sample was PBMCs. CDR3 DNA sequence: TGTGCCAGCAGTTACGGGGACTCCGTCCACGAGCAGTACTTC. The encoded protein is CASSYGDSVHEQYF.